The 9 T cell receptor beta chains in this list originate from one sample, sequenced in a study of shared clonotypes between healthy human individuals. TCRdb keeps only in-frame clones here, not all; method: immunoSEQ multiplex PCR. Of 2 million to 3 million clones in the sample, over 85% were seen once. Input material: naive CD4+ T cells from PBMCs. The subset here: CD45RA+ positively selected. These receptors were obtained from a man younger than 35 in good health. Some clones in this sample may be carry-over from other donors' samples.

CDR3 amino acids: CASSISGASYEQYF. DNA of the CDR3: TGTGCCAGCAGCATCAGCGGGGCTAGCTACGAGCAGTACTTC. The V and J genes are TRBV11-2 and TRBJ2-7; 7 positions match TRBD2. CDR3 length: 14 residues. V lost 5 bases to trimming and J lost 3 bases; unmatched junction nucleotides: 7. The germline V gene encodes CDR1 SGHAT and CDR2 FQNNGV.

The genes are TRBV9 and TRBJ2-5, with 7 bases lining up with TRBD1. The CDR3 totals 16 residues. Germline V gene lookup returns CDR1 SGDLS and CDR2 YYNGEE. The ends lost 0 bases at V and 1 base at J; junction bases unmatched: 6. CDR3 in amino acids: CASSVAGTATQETQYF. The CDR3 nucleotides read TGTGCCAGCAGCGTAGCCGGGACAGCGACCCAAGAGACCCAGTACTTC.

This clone was counted only a few times. J is TRBJ2-3 and V is TRBV5-4, with TRBD2 matching 8 bases. The junction had 2 bases not matched to a gene; V was cut back by 4 bases and J by 4 bases. There are 13 residues in the CDR3. Germline CDR1 reads SGHNT; CDR2 reads YYREEE (reference sequence). This chain's CDR3 is CASSQGLADTQYF. The CDR3 DNA reads TGTGCCAGCAGCCAGGGACTAGCAGATACGCAGTATTTT.

The chain combines TRBV5-1 with TRBJ2-7; perhaps TRBD1 as D (5 bases). The germline V and J ends were trimmed by 0 bases and 2 bases, with 9 bases remaining between them. The CDR3 spans 14 residues. CDR1 SGHRS and CDR2 YFSETQ come from the germline V gene. The CDR3: CASSLARAPYEQYF. In nucleotides, the CDR3 is TGCGCCAGCAGCTTGGCCAGGGCCCCCTACGAGCAGTACTTC. Full variable domain (rest looked up from reference TRBV5-1 and TRBJ2-7): KAGVTQTPRYLIKTRGQQVTLSCSPISGHRSVSWYQQTPGQGLQFLFEYFSETQRNKGNFPGRFSGRQFSNSRSEMNVSTLELGDSALYLCASSLARAPYEQYFGPGTRLTVT.

This rearrangement joins TRBV19 to TRBJ2-1; D possibly uses TRBD1 or TRBD2 (5 bases each). Trimming took off 2 bases at V and 6 bases at J, with 11 bases between the two ends. The CDR3 is 14 amino acids. The germline V gene encodes CDR1 LNHDA and CDR2 SQIVND (reference sequence). The CDR3 reads CASSIPGTVNEQFF. The CDR3 bases are TGTGCCAGTAGTATACCCGGGACCGTCAATGAGCAGTTCTTC. The whole variable domain, filled in from reference TRBV19 and TRBJ2-1, reads DGGITQSPKYLFRKEGQNVTLSCEQNLNHDAMYWYRQDPGQGLRLIYYSQIVNDFQKGDIAEGYSVSREKKESFPLTVTSAQKNPTAFYLCASSIPGTVNEQFFGPGTRLTVL.

In this sample, this clone turned up once. CDR3 in DNA: TGTGCCAGCAGTAACCTCGGAACAGGCCAGCATTTT. Its translation is CASSNLGTGQHF. The V call is TRBV2, the J call TRBJ1-5; tentatively, D is TRBD1 (5 bases). Trimming removed 5 bases at V and 12 bases at J, with 14 bases between. The V gene's germline CDR1 is SNHLY and CDR2 FYNNEI. This CDR3 contains 12 residues.

V usage is TRBV19 and J usage is TRBJ1-1, with D unresolved. Germline V gene lookup returns CDR1 LNHDA and CDR2 SQIVND (reference sequence). This CDR3 region has 15 residues. V was cut by 1 base and J by 2 bases, with 11 bases left in between. In DNA, the CDR3 is TGTGCCAGTAGTATAGGATTACTGAGAAACACTGAAGCTTTCTTT. This codes for CASSIGLLRNTEAFF. Based on the CDR3 plus reference TRBV19 and TRBJ1-1, the full variable domain is DGGITQSPKYLFRKEGQNVTLSCEQNLNHDAMYWYRQDPGQGLRLIYYSQIVNDFQKGDIAEGYSVSREKKESFPLTVTSAQKNPTAFYLCASSIGLLRNTEAFFGQGTRLTVV.

The chain has TRBV25-1 and TRBJ2-1; 9 bases match TRBD2. The CDR3 consists of 15 residues. V was clipped by 4 bases and J by 5 bases; unmatched bases: 6. Looked up from germline, CDR1 is MGHDK and CDR2 is SYGVNS. The CDR3 DNA reads TGTGCCAGCAGTGTCCCTAGCGGGACGAACAATGAGCAGTTCTTC. Translating gives CASSVPSGTNNEQFF.

The chain combines TRBV28 with TRBJ2-1; the D gene is possibly TRBD2 (6 bases). The V and J ends lost 7 bases and 9 bases respectively, with 16 bases between them. Per germline, CDR1 MDHEN and CDR2 SYDVKM. CDR3 length equals 13 residues. The CDR3: CASKLLAYGEQFF. The CDR3 DNA reads as TGTGCCAGCAAATTACTAGCATACGGTGAGCAGTTCTTC.